The 16 T cell receptor beta chains below come from one sample, sequenced in a study of CD8 T cells in ankylosing spondylitis. TCRdb re-called the 5' RACE reads through MiXCR, storing one row per CDR3 protein. The sample lists around 450,000 distinct CDR3 sequences; around 26% were seen once. Broader study findings: Typical of ankylosing spondylitis blood, it appeared, was a TCR beta motif of eight highly homologous variants.

These TCRs are of unknown antigen specificity. The source material was blood, either unsorted or a sorted T cell fraction (not recorded which). These receptors all come from a male donor with ankylosing spondylitis.

The chain is built from TRBV14 and TRBJ2-2; D is unclear. Germline V CDR1 and CDR2: SGHDN, FVKESK. Trimming cost V 4 bases and J 7 bases, with 13 bases left between them. The CDR3 runs 14 residues. CDR3 residues: CASSRRYTNGELFF. CDR3 sequence (DNA): TGTGCCAGCAGCCGTCGGTATACCAACGGGGAGCTGTTTTTT.

This clonotype occurred many times. The rearrangement uses TRBV4-2 and TRBJ2-5, with a tentative D call TRBD1 (6 bases). CDR1 and CDR2 from the germline V gene are LGHNA and YNFKEQ. The CDR3 is 15 residues long. Trimming removed 3 bases from V and 0 bases from J, with 11 bases in between. The CDR3 nucleotides are TGTGCCAGCAGCCAGCCAGGACAGTACCAAGAGACCCAGTACTTC. Protein product: CASSQPGQYQETQYF.

This chain uses TRBV20-1 with TRBJ2-5, with a tentative D call TRBD1 (6 bases). Germline loops: CDR1 DFQATT, CDR2 SNEGSKA (reference sequence). Trimming removed 2 bases at V and 9 bases at J, with 10 bases between. The CDR3 length is 11 residues. This CDR3 reads CSARKGTSQYF. The CDR3 DNA sequence: TGCAGTGCTAGAAAGGGGACATCCCAGTACTTC.

This clonotype was found a few times. V is TRBV4-1 and J is TRBJ1-6; D gene ambiguous. CDR3 length: 15 residues. V was clipped by 0 bases and J by 5 bases, with 8 bases between them. Germline loops: CDR1 MGHRA, CDR2 YSYEKL. The CDR3 sequence: CASSQDWGNNSPLHF. CDR3 DNA: TGCGCCAGCAGCCAAGATTGGGGAAATAATTCACCCCTCCACTTT.

This clonotype was seen more than once but under ten times. The chain couples TRBV12-3 or TRBV12-4 to TRBJ2-6; 9 bases are a match to TRBD1. The trim removed 5 bases at V and 0 bases at J, leaving 11 bases unmatched. This CDR3 spans 19 amino acids. CDR3 sequence: CASSARDRALPSGANVLTF. The CDR3 DNA follows: TGTGCCAGCAGTGCCCGGGACAGGGCCCTTCCCTCTGGGGCCAACGTCCTGACTTTC.

The rearrangement joins TRBV5-1 to TRBJ2-7, with 9 positions matching TRBD1. Germline values: CDR1 SGHRS, CDR2 YFSETQ. The length of the CDR3 is 14 residues. J was trimmed by 1 base and V by 5 bases; bases with no gene match: 4. The CDR3 nucleotides read TGCGCCAGCAGTAGGGGACAGGGTTCCTACGAGCAGTACGTC. Its translation is CASSRGQGSYEQYV.

This clonotype has only a few counts. V and J are TRBV5-1 and TRBJ1-1; tentatively, D is TRBD1 (5 bases). The CDR3 sequence is 13 residues long. V was cut by 5 bases and J by 4 bases, with 12 bases left in between. In germline, CDR1 is SGHRS, CDR2 YFSETQ. The CDR3 reads CASSRGGTTEAFF. CDR3 in DNA: TGCGCCAGCAGTCGCGGGGGGACCACTGAAGCTTTCTTT.

The chain carries TRBV9 and TRBJ1-2, with 9 bases fitting TRBD1. The germline V gene encodes CDR1 SGDLS and CDR2 YYNGEE. J was trimmed by 6 bases and V by 4 bases; bases with no gene match: 7. The CDR3 is 14 amino acids. CDR3 residues: CASSPRTGDDGYTF. The DNA for the CDR3 is TGTGCCAGCAGCCCAAGGACAGGGGACGATGGCTACACCTTC.

This clonotype was seen a few times. The rearrangement joins TRBV29-1 to TRBJ1-1; D call uncertain. CDR3 length: 13 residues. In germline, CDR1 is SQVTM, CDR2 ANQGSEA. V shed 4 bases and J shed 0 bases, with 9 bases lying between them. The CDR3: CSVVRRMNTEAFF. The CDR3 nucleotides are TGCAGCGTTGTAAGGAGGATGAACACTGAAGCTTTCTTT. Drawing the rest from reference TRBV29-1 and TRBJ1-1, the complete variable domain is SAVISQKPSRDICQRGTSLTIQCQVDSQVTMMFWYRQQPGQSLTLIATANQGSEATYESGFVIDKFPISRPNLTFSTLTVSNMSPEDSSIYLCSVVRRMNTEAFFGQGTRLTVV.

Only a few counts were recorded for this clonotype. The genes are TRBV3-1 and TRBJ2-1; 14 bases are shared with TRBD2. Germline-derived CDR1 and CDR2 are LGHDT and YNNKEL (reference sequence). Unmatched junction bases numbered 8, after V lost 5 bases and J lost 8 bases. The CDR3 has 16 residues. In DNA, the CDR3 is TGTGCCAGCAGCGGGGGGACTAGCGGGAGCTTCCATGAGCAGTTCTTC. Translated, it gives CASSGGTSGSFHEQFF.

There are a few counts of this clonotype. The chain links TRBV15 to TRBJ1-6; a possible D gene is TRBD1 (5 bases). This CDR3 is 14 amino acids long. Germline V gene lookup returns CDR1 LNHNV and CDR2 YYDKDF (reference sequence). Trimming stripped 1 base from V and 5 bases from J, with 6 bases between. CDR3 sequence reads: CATSRGQNNSPLHF. Here the CDR3 DNA reads TGTGCCACCAGCAGAGGACAGAATAATTCACCCCTCCACTTT. The full variable domain, its missing parts supplied by reference TRBV15 and TRBJ1-6, is DAMVIQNPRYQVTQFGKPVTLSCSQTLNHNVMYWYQQKSSQAPKLLFHYYDKDFNNEADTPDNFQSRRPNTSFCFLDIRSPGLGDTAMYLCATSRGQNNSPLHFGNGTRLTVT.

The J gene is TRBJ2-7, the V gene TRBV5-1; unclear D gene. This CDR3 comprises 15 residues. V was shortened by 0 bases and J by 3 bases, with 13 bases between the two germline ends. Germline loops: CDR1 SGHRS, CDR2 YFSETQ. CDR3: CASSLDPGAVYEQYF. CDR3 bases: TGCGCCAGCAGCTTGGACCCGGGCGCCGTCTACGAGCAGTACTTC.

V gene TRBV12-3 or TRBV12-4 combines with J gene TRBJ1-5, with D unresolved. Trimming pared 3 bases from V and 6 bases from J, leaving 15 bases between. The CDR3 totals 15 residues. CDR3 loop: CASSLDGASRQPQHF. The DNA for the CDR3 is TGTGCCAGCAGTTTGGACGGTGCAAGCCGTCAGCCCCAGCATTTT.

The chain links TRBV28 to TRBJ1-5, with a tentative D call TRBD1 (6 bases). The CDR3 is 15 amino acids. V lost 4 bases and J 5 bases, leaving 15 bases between the germline ends. Germline V gives CDR1 MDHEN, CDR2 SYDVKM. In nucleotides, the CDR3 is TGTGCCAGCAGTTCACAGGGTTTGGGGCATCAGCCCCAGCATTTT. Its protein is CASSSQGLGHQPQHF.

CDR3 region: CASSLALDSYEQYF. In DNA form, the CDR3 reads TGCGCCAGCAGCTTGGCCCTCGACTCCTACGAGCAGTACTTC. The V gene is TRBV5-1, the J gene TRBJ2-7, with D uncertain. Germline CDR1 is SGHRS and CDR2 is YFSETQ. Deletions cut 0 bases from V and 0 bases from J, with 7 bases between. This CDR3 has 14 residues.

A single count supports this clonotype. V usage is TRBV20-1 and J usage is TRBJ2-3; D ambiguous. This CDR3 contains 12 residues. The V and J ends lost 6 bases and 1 base respectively, with 8 bases between them. Germline-derived CDR1 and CDR2 are DFQATT and SNEGSKA (reference sequence). The CDR3 bases are TGCAGTGCGGTCCTGGGCACAGATACGCAGTATTTT. This gives the protein CSAVLGTDTQYF.